This T cell receptor beta chain was retrieved from a study of blood T cell repertoires in COVID-19. Study-wide background: COVID-19 samples from acute and convalescent phases originated in the United States, Italy and Spain. Sample material is recorded as cDNA or gDNA derived from T cells, B-cell-depleted T cells, or PBMCs.

This CDR3 is 18 amino acids long. Germline CDR1 and CDR2: SGHAT and FQNNGV. Trimming stripped 8 bases from V and 1 base from J, with 23 bases between. Study processing details: Amplification from reference gene primers served as the basis for estimated nucleated cell counts. Measured with immunoSEQ multiplex PCR; TCRdb has only the in-frame clones, and not every one. The V and J calls and clone size come from that table; D and trimming were worked out from the DNA. Of roughly 65,000 clones in the sample, 90% were seen once. The TCR comes from a man between 60 and 75 years old with acute or convalescent COVID-19. V usage is TRBV11-2 and J usage is TRBJ2-2; D is possibly TRBD1 (5 bases). Sequenced: peripheral blood. The CDR3 nucleotides are TGTGCCAGCGGACCTGTTATATTCAAGACAGTGAACACCGGGGAGCTGTTTTTT. Translating it yields CASGPVIFKTVNTGELFF.